This TCR beta chain was profiled in a study of blood T cell repertoires in COVID-19. Study context: Material from acute and convalescent COVID-19 was sourced from the United States, Italy and Spain. The cDNA or gDNA used as material had been derived from T cells, B-cell-depleted T cells, or PBMCs.

Per the study methods: The assay estimated nucleated cells by amplifying reference gene primers. The method was immunoSEQ multiplex PCR; TCRdb's version includes in-frame clones alone and lacks a portion of them. That table gives V, J and clone size, and the DNA gave D and trimming. The table records about 170,000 clones, roughly 83% of them present only once. Germline assignment: CDR1 MNHEY and CDR2 SMNVEV (reference sequence). Trimming left V 3 bases short and J 4 bases short, with 9 bases between. The CDR3 runs to 13 residues. The sample was peripheral blood. The V call is TRBV27, the J call TRBJ1-2; D is perhaps TRBD1 (5 bases). The sequence was obtained from a woman in her fifties or sixties with acute or convalescent COVID-19. The CDR3, as DNA: TGTGCCAGCAGTTTTCGCAGGGCCTATGGCTACACCTTC. It specifies CASSFRRAYGYTF.